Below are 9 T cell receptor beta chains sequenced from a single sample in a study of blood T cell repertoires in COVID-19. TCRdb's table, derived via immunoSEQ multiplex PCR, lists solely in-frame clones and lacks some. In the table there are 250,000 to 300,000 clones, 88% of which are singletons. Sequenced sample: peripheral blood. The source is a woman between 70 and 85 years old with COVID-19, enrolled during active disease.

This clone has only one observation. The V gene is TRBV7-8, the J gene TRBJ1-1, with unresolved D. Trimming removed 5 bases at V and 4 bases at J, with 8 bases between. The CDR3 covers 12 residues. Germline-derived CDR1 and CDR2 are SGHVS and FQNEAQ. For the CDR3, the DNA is TGTGCCAGCAGCCGGACTATCACTGAAGCTTTCTTT. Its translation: CASSRTITEAFF.

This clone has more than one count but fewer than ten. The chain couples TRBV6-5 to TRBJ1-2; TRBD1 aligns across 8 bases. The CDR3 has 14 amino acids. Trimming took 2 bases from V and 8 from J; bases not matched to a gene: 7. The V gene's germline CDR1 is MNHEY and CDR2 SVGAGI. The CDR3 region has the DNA TGTGCCAGCAGTTACAGTGGCAGGGGGCAGGGCTACACCTTC. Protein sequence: CASSYSGRGQGYTF.

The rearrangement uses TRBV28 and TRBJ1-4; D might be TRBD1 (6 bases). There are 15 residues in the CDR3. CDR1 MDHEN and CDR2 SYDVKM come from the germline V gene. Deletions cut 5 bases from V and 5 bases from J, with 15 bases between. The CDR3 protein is CASSALGTQNEKLFF. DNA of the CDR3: TGTGCCAGCAGTGCCCTCGGGACACAGAATGAAAAACTGTTTTTT.

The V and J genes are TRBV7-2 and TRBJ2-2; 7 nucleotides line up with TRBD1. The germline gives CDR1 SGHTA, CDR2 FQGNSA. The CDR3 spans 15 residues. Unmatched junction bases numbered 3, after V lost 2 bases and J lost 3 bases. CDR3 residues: CASSLKQGDTGELFF. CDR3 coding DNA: TGTGCCAGCAGCTTAAAGCAGGGGGACACCGGGGAGCTGTTTTTT.

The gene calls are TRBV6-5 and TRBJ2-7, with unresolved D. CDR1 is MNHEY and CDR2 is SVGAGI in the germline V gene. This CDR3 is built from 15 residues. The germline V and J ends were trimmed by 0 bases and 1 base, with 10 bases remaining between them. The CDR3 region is CASSYSTAPSYEQYF. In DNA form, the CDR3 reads TGTGCCAGCAGTTACTCTACAGCTCCTTCCTACGAGCAGTACTTC.

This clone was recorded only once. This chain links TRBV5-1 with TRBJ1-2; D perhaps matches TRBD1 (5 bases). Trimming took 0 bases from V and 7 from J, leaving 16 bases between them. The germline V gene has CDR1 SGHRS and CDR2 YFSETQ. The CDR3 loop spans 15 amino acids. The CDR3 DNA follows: TGCGCCAGCAGCTTGGGTAGAGACAGACTAGGTGGCTACACCTTC. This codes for CASSLGRDRLGGYTF.

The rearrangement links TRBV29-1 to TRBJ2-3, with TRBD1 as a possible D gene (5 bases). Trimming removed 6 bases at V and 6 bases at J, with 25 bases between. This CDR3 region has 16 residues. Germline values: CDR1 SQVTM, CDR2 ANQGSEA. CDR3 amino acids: CSVTPRQTRLIDTQYF. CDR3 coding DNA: TGCAGCGTAACGCCGCGACAGACCAGACTGATTGATACGCAGTATTTT.

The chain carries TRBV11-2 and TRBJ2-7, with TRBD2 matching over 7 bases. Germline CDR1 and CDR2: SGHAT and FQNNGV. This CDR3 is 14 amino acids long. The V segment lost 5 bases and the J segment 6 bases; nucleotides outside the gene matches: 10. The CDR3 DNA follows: TGTGCCAGCAGCCGAGGGCGGGGGTACCTCGAGCAGTACTTC. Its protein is CASSRGRGYLEQYF. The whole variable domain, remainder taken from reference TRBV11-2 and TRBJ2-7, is EAGVAQSPRYKIIEKRQSVAFWCNPISGHATLYWYQQILGQGPKLLIQFQNNGVVDDSQLPKDRFSAERLKGVDSTLKIQPAKLEDSAVYLCASSRGRGYLEQYFGPGTRLTVT.

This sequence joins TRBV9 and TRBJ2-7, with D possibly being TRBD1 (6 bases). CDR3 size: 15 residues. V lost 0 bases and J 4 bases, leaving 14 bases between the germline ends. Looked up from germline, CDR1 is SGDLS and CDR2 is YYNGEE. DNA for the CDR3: TGTGCCAGCAGCGTAGCTGAAGGGGGTTCGTACGAGCAGTACTTC. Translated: CASSVAEGGSYEQYF.